Described below is a single TCR beta chain sequence and its context. The data stem from a study of Graves' ophthalmopathy and Graves' hyperthyroidism. RNA transcripts provided the template for amplifying TCR beta CDR3 regions. First-round RT-PCR relied on HTBI primers, and a second-round multiplex PCR came next. TCRdb reprocessed the multiplex PCR reads via MiXCR and lists one record per CDR3 protein. The sample carries over 650,000 distinct CDR3 sequences, more than 40% recorded once. The sequence was obtained from an adult man with Graves' ophthalmopathy. The sequenced material came from peripheral blood.

The CDR3, as DNA: TGCAGCGTTGGACTAGCGGGGGGGCCGAAAGAGACCCAGTACTTC. Protein product: CSVGLAGGPKETQYF. The chain links TRBV29-1 to TRBJ2-5; 14 nucleotides line up with TRBD2. Germline V gene data show CDR1 as SQVTM and CDR2 as ANQGSEA. The CDR3 is 15 residues long. The V and J ends lost 4 bases and 3 bases, in that order; junction bases with no gene match: 4.